This is a list of T cell receptor beta chains from one sample in a study of shared clonotypes between healthy human individuals. Here immunoSEQ multiplex PCR was the method, and the copy in TCRdb shows in-frame clones only, minus some. The sample consists of about 2.3 million clones, approximately 93% of them appearing once. The source material was naive CD4+ T cells from PBMCs. The source of these receptors is a man in his late teens or twenties in good health. Some clones in this sample may be carry-over from other donors' samples. Both conserved end residues are part of each CDR3. The D gene is left open where the match is weak. Not every row has a clone size; where given, it reads once, few, many or a size class.

>TRBV7-9|NA|NA|TRBJ2-2
TGTGCCAGCAGAGACAGGAGGGGCGCCGGGGAGCTGTTTTTT
CASRDRRGAGELFF
>TRBV18|NA|TRBD1|TRBJ2-7
TGTGCCAGCTCACGCGGACAGGGAACTACCGATAAGCAGTACTTC
CASSRGQGTTDKQYF
>TRBV5-1|NA|TRBD1|TRBJ1-2
TGCGCCAGCAGCTTTTTTCAGGGACAGGCTGGCTCTAACTATGGCTACACCTTC
CASSFFQGQAGSNYGYTF
>TRBV9|once|NA|TRBJ2-2
TGTGCCAGCAGCGCGTGGACTACGCTCACCGGGGAGCTGTTTTTT
CASSAWTTLTGELFF
>TRBV28|NA|NA|TRBJ1-2
TGTGCCAGCAGTTTAGCACAGTATGGCTACACCTTC
CASSLAQYGYTF
>TRBV18|NA|TRBD2|TRBJ2-7
TGTGCCAGCTCACCACGCGGTCCTAGCGGGGCTAACTACGAGCAGTACTTC
CASSPRGPSGANYEQYF
>TRBV5-1|NA|TRBD2|TRBJ2-5
TGCGCCAGCAGCCGCGGGCTAGCGGGTAAAGAGACCCAGTACTTC
CASSRGLAGKETQYF
>TRBV18|NA|NA|TRBJ1-5
TGTGCCAGCACAGGGTCCTCCGGCAATCAGCCCCAGCATTTT
CASTGSSGNQPQHF
>TRBV5-1|NA|TRBD1|TRBJ2-2
TGCGCCAGCAGCTTGAGGCAGGGGGCAGGGACCGGGGAGCTGTTTTTT
CASSLRQGAGTGELFF
>TRBV5-1|NA|NA|TRBJ2-2
TGCGCCAGCAGCTCCCTGACGGTGCAGGTCACCGGGGAGCTGTTTTTT
CASSSLTVQVTGELFF
>TRBV7-2|NA|NA|TRBJ1-2
TGTGCCAGCAGCTTTCAGAGGGCTTATGGCTACACCTTC
CASSFQRAYGYTF
>TRBV5-1|NA|NA|TRBJ1-5
TGCGCCAGCAGCTTAGGCGATGGGGGCAATCAGCCCCAGCATTTT
CASSLGDGGNQPQHF
>TRBV28|NA|TRBD1|TRBJ2-3
TGTGCCAGCAGTCCCCCCAGCTGGGACAGTGGCACAGATACGCAGTATTTT
CASSPPSWDSGTDTQYF
>TRBV6-4|NA|TRBD2|TRBJ2-1
TGTGCCAGCAGCAAAAATGGACTAGCGGATTACAATGAGCAGTTCTTC
CASSKNGLADYNEQFF
>TRBV2|NA|NA|TRBJ1-4
TGTGCCAGCAGGGCGGGGGCAACTAATGAAAAACTGTTTTTT
CASRAGATNEKLFF
>TRBV6-5|once|TRBD2|TRBJ2-2
TGTGCCAGCAGGTGGGAGGGCTGGGGATCCGGGGAGCTGTTTTTT
CASRWEGWGSGELFF
>TRBV7-2|NA|TRBD2|TRBJ2-1
TGTGCCAGCAGCTTACGGCTAGCGGAGTCGATACCCTACAATGAGCAGTTCTTC
CASSLRLAESIPYNEQFF
>TRBV5-4|NA|NA|TRBJ1-3
TGTGCCAGCAGCTTGGACGGGGGCAGGAGAAACACCATATATTTT
CASSLDGGRRNTIYF
>TRBV7-9|NA|NA|TRBJ1-6
TGTGCCAGCAGCTTTGGGGCGGAGTCACCCCTCCACTTT
CASSFGAESPLHF
>TRBV11-2|once|NA|TRBJ2-7
TGTGCCAGCAGCTTAGGTCATTTGGCAGTCGAGCAGTACTTC
CASSLGHLAVEQYF
>TRBV7-6|NA|TRBD2|TRBJ2-1
TGTGCCAGCAGCTCAGCGGGAGGTGGGGATGAGCAGTTCTTC
CASSSAGGGDEQFF
>TRBV5-1|NA|TRBD2|TRBJ2-7
TGCGCCAGCAGAACGGGGCCCAGCGGGGTCTACGAGCAGTACTTC
CASRTGPSGVYEQYF
>TRBV5-1|NA|NA|TRBJ2-5
TGCGCCAGCAGCGGCACAGGGGGGGAGGAGACCCAGTACTTC
CASSGTGGEETQYF
>TRBV9|NA|TRBD2|TRBJ2-1
TGTGCCAGCAGCGTACGGAGCGGGAGGGGCAATGAGCAGTTCTTC
CASSVRSGRGNEQFF
>TRBV14|NA|NA|TRBJ1-2
TGTGCCAGCAGCCAAGTGTTGGGATCCGGGGGCTACACCTTC
CASSQVLGSGGYTF
>TRBV6-6|NA|NA|TRBJ1-2
TGTGCCAGCAGTTACTCGATCGGGGGGTCCTATGGCTACACCTTC
CASSYSIGGSYGYTF